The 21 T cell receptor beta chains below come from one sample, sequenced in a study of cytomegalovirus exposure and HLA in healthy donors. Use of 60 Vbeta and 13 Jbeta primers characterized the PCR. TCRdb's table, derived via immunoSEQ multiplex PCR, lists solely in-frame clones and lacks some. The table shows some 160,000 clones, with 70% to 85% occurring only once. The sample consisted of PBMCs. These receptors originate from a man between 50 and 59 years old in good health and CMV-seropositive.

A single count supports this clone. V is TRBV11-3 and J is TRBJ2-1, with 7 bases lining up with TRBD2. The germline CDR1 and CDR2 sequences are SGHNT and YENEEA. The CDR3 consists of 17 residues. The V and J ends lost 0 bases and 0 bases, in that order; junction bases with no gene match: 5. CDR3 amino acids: CASSLEGPSGSYNEQFF. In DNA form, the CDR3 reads TGTGCCAGCAGCTTAGAGGGTCCTAGCGGCTCCTACAATGAGCAGTTCTTC.

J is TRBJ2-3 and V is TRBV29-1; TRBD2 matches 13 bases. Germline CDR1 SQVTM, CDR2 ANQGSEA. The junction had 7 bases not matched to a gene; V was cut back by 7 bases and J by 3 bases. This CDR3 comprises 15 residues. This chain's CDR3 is CSAGLAGVVTDTQYF. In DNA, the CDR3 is TGCAGCGCTGGACTAGCGGGAGTGGTAACAGATACGCAGTATTTT.

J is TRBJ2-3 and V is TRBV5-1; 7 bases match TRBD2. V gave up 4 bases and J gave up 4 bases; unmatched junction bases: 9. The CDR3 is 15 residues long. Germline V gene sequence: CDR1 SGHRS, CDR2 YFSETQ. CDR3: CASSPVAGDSDTQYF. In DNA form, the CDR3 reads TGCGCCAGCAGCCCAGTGGCGGGAGATTCAGATACGCAGTATTTT.

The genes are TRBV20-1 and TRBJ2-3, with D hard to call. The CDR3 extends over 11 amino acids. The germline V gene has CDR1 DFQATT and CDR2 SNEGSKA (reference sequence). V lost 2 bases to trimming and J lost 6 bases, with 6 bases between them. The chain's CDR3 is CSARPEDTQYF. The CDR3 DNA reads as TGCAGTGCTAGACCCGAGGATACGCAGTATTTT.

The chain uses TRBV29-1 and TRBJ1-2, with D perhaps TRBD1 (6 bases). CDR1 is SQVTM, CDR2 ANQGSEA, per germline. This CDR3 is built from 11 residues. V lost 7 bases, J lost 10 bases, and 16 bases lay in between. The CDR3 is CSDDRLGYYTF. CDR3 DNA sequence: TGCAGCGACGACAGGTTGGGGTACTACACCTTC.

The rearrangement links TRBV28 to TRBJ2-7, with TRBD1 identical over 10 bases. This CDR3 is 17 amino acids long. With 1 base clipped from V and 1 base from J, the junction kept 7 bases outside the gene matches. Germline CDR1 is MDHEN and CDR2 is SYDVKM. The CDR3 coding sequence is TGTGCCAGCAGTTTATCGTATAGGACAGGGGGATCCTACGAGCAGTACGTC. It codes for CASSLSYRTGGSYEQYV.

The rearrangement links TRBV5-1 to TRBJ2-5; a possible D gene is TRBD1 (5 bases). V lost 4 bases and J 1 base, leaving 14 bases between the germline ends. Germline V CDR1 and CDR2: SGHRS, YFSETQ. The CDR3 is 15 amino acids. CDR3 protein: CASSRTSGFQETQYF. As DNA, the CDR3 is TGCGCCAGCAGCCGGACAAGTGGTTTCCAAGAGACCCAGTACTTC.

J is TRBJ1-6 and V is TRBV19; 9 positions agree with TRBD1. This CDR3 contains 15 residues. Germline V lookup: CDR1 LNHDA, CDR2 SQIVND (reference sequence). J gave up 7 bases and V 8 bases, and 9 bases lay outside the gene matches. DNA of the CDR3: TGTGCCAGTCTGCCCCGGACAGGGGAAAATTCACCCCTCCACTTT. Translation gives CASLPRTGENSPLHF.

Written as DNA, the CDR3 is TGCGCCAGCATGTCTCTAGCGGGGGGGCCCACAGATACGCAGTATTTT. This encodes CASMSLAGGPTDTQYF. V is TRBV5-1 and J is TRBJ2-3, with 12 bases lining up with TRBD2. Trimming at V came to 6 bases and at J to 2 bases, leaving 7 bases not matched to a gene. This CDR3 comprises 16 residues. Germline V gene data show CDR1 as SGHRS and CDR2 as YFSETQ. The full variable domain, its missing parts supplied by reference TRBV5-1 and TRBJ2-3, is KAGVTQTPRYLIKTRGQQVTLSCSPISGHRSVSWYQQTPGQGLQFLFEYFSETQRNKGNFPGRFSGRQFSNSRSEMNVSTLELGDSALYLCASMSLAGGPTDTQYFGPGTRLTVL.

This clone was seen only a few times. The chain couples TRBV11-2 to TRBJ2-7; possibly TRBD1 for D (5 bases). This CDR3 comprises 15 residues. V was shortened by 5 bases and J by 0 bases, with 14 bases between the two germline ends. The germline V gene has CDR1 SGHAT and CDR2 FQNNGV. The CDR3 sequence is CASSPYAGFSYEQYF. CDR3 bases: TGTGCCAGCAGCCCCTATGCAGGGTTCTCCTACGAGCAGTACTTC.

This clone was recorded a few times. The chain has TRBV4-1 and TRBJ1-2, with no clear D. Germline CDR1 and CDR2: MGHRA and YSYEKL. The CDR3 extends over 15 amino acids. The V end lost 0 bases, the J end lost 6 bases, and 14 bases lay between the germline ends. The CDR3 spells CASSQDPGRFDGYTF. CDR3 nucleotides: TGCGCCAGCAGCCAAGACCCCGGGAGGTTCGATGGCTACACCTTC.

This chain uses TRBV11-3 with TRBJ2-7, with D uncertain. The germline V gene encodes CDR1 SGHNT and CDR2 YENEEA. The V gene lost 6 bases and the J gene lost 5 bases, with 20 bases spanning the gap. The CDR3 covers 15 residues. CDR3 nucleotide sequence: TGTGCCAGCAGATCTGCTATCACAGTCCCAGACGAGCAGTACGTC. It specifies CASRSAITVPDEQYV.

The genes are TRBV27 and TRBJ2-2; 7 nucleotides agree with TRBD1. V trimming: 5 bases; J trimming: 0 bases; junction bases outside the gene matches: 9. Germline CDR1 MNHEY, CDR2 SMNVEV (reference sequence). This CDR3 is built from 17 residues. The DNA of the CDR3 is TGTGCCAGCAGTACAATCTTACAGGGGCCGAACACCGGGGAGCTGTTTTTT. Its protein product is CASSTILQGPNTGELFF.

Here the CDR3 reads CASTQGRTSNQPQHF. The CDR3 DNA reads TGTGCCAGCACTCAGGGTCGAACTAGCAATCAGCCCCAGCATTTT. The gene calls are TRBV28 and TRBJ1-5, with D perhaps TRBD1 (5 bases). Trimming shortened V by 7 bases and J by 0 bases, and 13 bases separated the two germline ends. Looked up from germline, CDR1 is MDHEN and CDR2 is SYDVKM. CDR3 length equals 15 residues.

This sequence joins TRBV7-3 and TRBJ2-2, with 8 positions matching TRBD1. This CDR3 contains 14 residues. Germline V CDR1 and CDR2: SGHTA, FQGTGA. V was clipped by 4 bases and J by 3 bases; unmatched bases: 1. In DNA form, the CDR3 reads TGTGCCAGCAGCTCGGACAGGGACACCGGGGAGCTGTTTTTT. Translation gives CASSSDRDTGELFF.

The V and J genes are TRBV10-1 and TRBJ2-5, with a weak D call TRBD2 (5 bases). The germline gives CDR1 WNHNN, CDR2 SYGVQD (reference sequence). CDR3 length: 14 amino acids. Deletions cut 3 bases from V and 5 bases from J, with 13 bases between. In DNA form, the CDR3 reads TGCGCCAGCAGTGAATCTAGCCTAGGCGAGACCCAGTACTTC. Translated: CASSESSLGETQYF.

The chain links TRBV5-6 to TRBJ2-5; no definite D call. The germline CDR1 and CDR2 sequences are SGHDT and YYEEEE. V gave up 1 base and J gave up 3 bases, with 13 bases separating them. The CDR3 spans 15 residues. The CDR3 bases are TGTGCCAGCAGCTTGCTGGCAGGCTATGAAGAGACCCAGTACTTC. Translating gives CASSLLAGYEETQYF. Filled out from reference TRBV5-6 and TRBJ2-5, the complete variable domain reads DAGVTQSPTHLIKTRGQQVTLRCSPKSGHDTVSWYQQALGQGPQFIFQYYEEEERQRGNFPDRFSGHQFPNYSSELNVNALLLGDSALYLCASSLLAGYEETQYFGPGTRLLVL.

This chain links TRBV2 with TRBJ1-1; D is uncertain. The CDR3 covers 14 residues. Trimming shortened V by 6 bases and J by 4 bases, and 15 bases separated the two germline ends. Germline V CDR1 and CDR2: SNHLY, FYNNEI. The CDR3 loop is CASRSLNPGTEAFF. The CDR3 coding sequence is TGTGCCAGCAGGTCCCTTAATCCCGGCACTGAAGCTTTCTTT.

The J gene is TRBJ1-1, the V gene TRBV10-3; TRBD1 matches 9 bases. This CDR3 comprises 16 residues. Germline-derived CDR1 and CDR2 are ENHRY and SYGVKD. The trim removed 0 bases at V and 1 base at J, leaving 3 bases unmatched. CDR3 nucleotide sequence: TGTGCCATCAGTGAGTCAATGGGACAGGGGAACACTGAAGCTTTCTTT. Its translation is CAISESMGQGNTEAFF.

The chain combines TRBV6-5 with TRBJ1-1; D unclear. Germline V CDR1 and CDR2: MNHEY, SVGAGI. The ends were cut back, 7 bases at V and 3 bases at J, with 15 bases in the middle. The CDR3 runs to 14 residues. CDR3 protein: CASTRVRTDTEAFF. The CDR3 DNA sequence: TGTGCCAGCACCCGAGTCCGAACGGACACTGAAGCTTTCTTT.

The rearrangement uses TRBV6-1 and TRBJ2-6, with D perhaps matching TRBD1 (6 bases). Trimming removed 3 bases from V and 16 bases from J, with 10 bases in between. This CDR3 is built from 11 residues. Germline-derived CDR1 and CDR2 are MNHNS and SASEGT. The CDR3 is CASSEQGRLTF. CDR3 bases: TGTGCCAGCAGTGAGCAGGGGAGACTGACTTTC.